A single sample gave rise to the 21 T cell receptor beta chains below, sequenced in a study of cytomegalovirus exposure and HLA in healthy donors. The repertoire was sequenced with immunoSEQ multiplex PCR; TCRdb's copy has only in-frame clones and lacks some. Here the sample spans fewer than 150,000 clones, about 84% being singletons. The sample comprised PBMCs. The receptor set was obtained from a man aged 18-30 years in good health and CMV-seronegative.

This rearrangement joins TRBV5-4 to TRBJ2-3; the D is unclear. The germline V and J ends were trimmed by 0 bases and 3 bases, with 8 bases remaining between them. CDR3 length: 14 amino acids. CDR1 SGHNT and CDR2 YYREEE come from the germline V gene (reference sequence). CDR3 coding DNA: TGTGCCAGCAGCTTGGCCGGTGGTACAGATACGCAGTATTTT. As protein: CASSLAGGTDTQYF. The whole variable domain, remainder taken from reference TRBV5-4 and TRBJ2-3, is ETGVTQSPTHLIKTRGQQVTLRCSSQSGHNTVSWYQQALGQGPQFIFQYYREEENGRGNFPPRFSGLQFPNYSSELNVNALELDDSALYLCASSLAGGTDTQYFGPGTRLTVL.

The chain employs TRBV5-4 and TRBJ2-6; possible D gene TRBD2, 6 bases. CDR1 SGHNT and CDR2 YYREEE come from the germline V gene (reference sequence). This CDR3 is 17 amino acids long. The V and J ends lost 0 bases and 1 base respectively, with 11 bases between them. CDR3 protein: CASSLGRGASGANVLTF. CDR3 coding DNA: TGTGCCAGCAGCTTGGGGCGGGGAGCGTCTGGGGCCAACGTCCTGACTTTC.

In its sample, this clone was seen once. V usage is TRBV2 and J usage is TRBJ1-3; no definite D call. This CDR3 spans 14 amino acids. Trimming removed 6 bases at V and 2 bases at J, with 11 bases between. Germline V lookup: CDR1 SNHLY, CDR2 FYNNEI. CDR3 coding DNA: TGTGCCAGCAGGGGAGGGTACGCTGGAAACACCATATATTTT. Translating it yields CASRGGYAGNTIYF. Supplemented by reference TRBV2 and TRBJ1-3, the full variable domain reads EPEVTQTPSHQVTQMGQEVILRCVPISNHLYFYWYRQILGQKVEFLVSFYNNEISEKSEIFDDQFSVERPDGSNFTLKIRSTKLEDSAMYFCASRGGYAGNTIYFGEGSWLTVV.

The CDR3 nucleotides read TGTGCCAGCGGATATAGCCACGAGCAGTACTTC. It translates to CASGYSHEQYF. The chain is built from TRBV27 and TRBJ2-7; D unclear. The germline gives CDR1 MNHEY, CDR2 SMNVEV (reference sequence). The CDR3 runs 11 residues. V gave up 8 bases and J gave up 5 bases, with 10 bases separating them.

This clone was observed a handful of times. The V and J genes are TRBV19 and TRBJ2-2, with D maybe TRBD2 (6 bases). This CDR3 has 14 residues. With 7 bases removed from V and 7 bases from J, the gap between germline ends came to 16 bases. The germline CDR1 and CDR2 sequences are LNHDA and SQIVND (reference sequence). The CDR3 DNA follows: TGTGCCAGTAAGGAGGGTGGGTACAGCGGGGAGCTGTTTTTT. As protein: CASKEGGYSGELFF. Supplemented by reference TRBV19 and TRBJ2-2, the full variable domain reads DGGITQSPKYLFRKEGQNVTLSCEQNLNHDAMYWYRQDPGQGLRLIYYSQIVNDFQKGDIAEGYSVSREKKESFPLTVTSAQKNPTAFYLCASKEGGYSGELFFGEGSRLTVL.

V and J are TRBV29-1 and TRBJ1-3, with D unresolved. CDR1 is SQVTM, CDR2 ANQGSEA, per germline. CDR3 length equals 11 residues. The ends were cut back, 5 bases at V and 2 bases at J, with 4 bases in the middle. The CDR3 DNA sequence: TGCAGCGTTTCTCCTGGAAACACCATATATTTT. Translation: CSVSPGNTIYF.

This clone appeared once. V and J are TRBV10-3 and TRBJ2-3; 10 bases agree with TRBD2. The V and J ends lost 10 bases and 5 bases, in that order; junction bases with no gene match: 15. The V gene's germline CDR1 is ENHRY and CDR2 SYGVKD. This CDR3 has 16 amino acids. The CDR3 DNA sequence: TGTGCCACGATAGACATGAGCGGGGGGGCAGGAGATACGCAGTATTTT. Protein: CATIDMSGGAGDTQYF.

The gene calls are TRBV7-9 and TRBJ1-1; a weak D match, TRBD1 (5 bases). CDR3 length: 15 residues. CDR1 is SEHNR and CDR2 is FQNEAQ in the germline V gene (reference sequence). V was pared by 2 bases and J by 5 bases, with 15 bases between. The CDR3 loop is CASSLLTLKGTEAFF. The CDR3 DNA reads TGTGCCAGCAGCTTACTGACACTAAAGGGGACTGAAGCTTTCTTT.

The J gene is TRBJ1-2, the V gene TRBV6-6; TRBD1 might be the D (5 bases). Trimming stripped 4 bases from V and 6 bases from J, with 18 bases between. The CDR3 length is 15 residues. The germline V gene encodes CDR1 MNHNY and CDR2 SVGAGI (reference sequence). The CDR3: CASSLPGGRPDGYTF. The CDR3 nucleotides read TGTGCCAGCAGTTTGCCGGGGGGGAGGCCGGATGGCTACACCTTC.

The chain uses TRBV7-9 and TRBJ1-1, with D maybe TRBD1 (5 bases). The germline V gene has CDR1 SEHNR and CDR2 FQNEAQ (reference sequence). The ends were cut back, 1 base at V and 8 bases at J, with 8 bases in the middle. The CDR3 is 12 amino acids. The CDR3 DNA reads TGTGCCAGCAGCTTAGGGGGCAGCGAAGCTTTCTTT. Protein: CASSLGGSEAFF.

The count of this clone is one. This chain joins TRBV4-1 and TRBJ1-2; no definite D call. Germline V gives CDR1 MGHRA, CDR2 YSYEKL. The CDR3 length is 15 residues. The ends were cut back, 0 bases at V and 7 bases at J, with 15 bases in the middle. CDR3 amino acids: CASSQDLGSGVGYTF. The DNA for the CDR3 is TGCGCCAGCAGCCAAGACCTTGGGAGTGGGGTTGGCTACACCTTC.

The genes are TRBV6-5 and TRBJ2-3; 7 bases are a match to TRBD2. CDR1 and CDR2 from the germline V gene are MNHEY and SVGAGI. The CDR3 consists of 14 residues. With V trimmed by 5 bases and J by 0 bases, 2 bases remained unmatched. CDR3: CASSPGGSTDTQYF. As DNA, the CDR3 is TGTGCCAGCAGTCCGGGGGGTAGCACAGATACGCAGTATTTT.

The chain recombines TRBV27 with TRBJ2-2; the D gene is possibly TRBD2 (6 bases). Germline V gene sequence: CDR1 MNHEY, CDR2 SMNVEV (reference sequence). V shed 1 base and J shed 0 bases, with 9 bases lying between them. The CDR3 is 16 amino acids. The CDR3 DNA reads as TGTGCCAGCAGTTTATTTGGGGAGGCGAACACCGGGGAGCTGTTTTTT. Protein product: CASSLFGEANTGELFF.

V usage is TRBV2 and J usage is TRBJ2-3, with 8 nucleotides matching TRBD2. This CDR3 has 18 amino acids. CDR1 and CDR2 from the germline V gene are SNHLY and FYNNEI. The V gene end was trimmed by 1 base and the J gene end by 3 bases; junction bases not matched to a gene: 12. The CDR3 is CASSEDVGGGRLTDTQYF. Written as DNA, the CDR3 is TGTGCCAGCAGTGAAGACGTGGGGGGCGGGAGGTTGACAGATACGCAGTATTTT.

V and J are TRBV28 and TRBJ2-7; possibly TRBD2 for D (5 bases). Looked up from germline, CDR1 is MDHEN and CDR2 is SYDVKM. This CDR3 region has 17 residues. Trimming left V 5 bases short and J 2 bases short, with 22 bases between. The CDR3 spells CASSRPIQRVGAYEQYF. CDR3 DNA sequence: TGTGCCAGCAGTAGGCCAATCCAGAGGGTCGGGGCCTACGAGCAGTACTTC.

CDR3 coding DNA: TGTGCCAGCACCGTCTCGGGAGGGCCCTACAATGAGCAGTTCTTC. Protein sequence: CASTVSGGPYNEQFF. The chain is built from TRBV5-4 and TRBJ2-1; TRBD2 agrees at 8 bases. The junction had 7 bases not matched to a gene; V was cut back by 6 bases and J by 2 bases. The germline CDR1 and CDR2 sequences are SGHNT and YYREEE (reference sequence). The CDR3 covers 15 residues.

This chain uses TRBV7-9 with TRBJ1-1; D remains unclear. The CDR3 consists of 13 residues. Germline V gives CDR1 SEHNR, CDR2 FQNEAQ (reference sequence). V was cut by 11 bases and J by 5 bases, with 18 bases left in between. The CDR3 protein is CAQEKAPGTEAFF. CDR3 DNA: TGTGCCCAGGAAAAGGCCCCGGGGACTGAAGCTTTCTTT. Complete variable domain (other parts from reference TRBV7-9 and TRBJ1-1): DTGVSQNPRHKITKRGQNVTFRCDPISEHNRLYWYRQTLGQGPEFLTYFQNEAQLEKSRLLSDRFSAERPKGSFSTLEIQRTEQGDSAMYLCAQEKAPGTEAFFGQGTRLTVV.

The chain has TRBV5-6 and TRBJ2-3; TRBD1 is a possible D gene (6 bases). The V end lost 5 bases, the J end lost 0 bases, and 13 bases lay between the germline ends. CDR1 and CDR2 (germline): SGHDT, YYEEEE. This CDR3 is built from 15 residues. CDR3 in DNA: TGTGCCAGCAGTATCGGGACAACTAGCACAGATACGCAGTATTTT. Protein sequence: CASSIGTTSTDTQYF.

The V call is TRBV30, the J call TRBJ1-1; a weak D match, TRBD1 (5 bases). CDR1 and CDR2 from the germline V gene are GTSNPN and SVGIG (reference sequence). This CDR3 is 12 amino acids long. Trimming left V 0 bases short and J 8 bases short, with 10 bases between. CDR3 coding DNA: TGTGCCTGGAGTGTTTCTGCAGGGGAAGCTTTCTTT. Translation: CAWSVSAGEAFF.

The chain joins TRBV18 to TRBJ2-7, with 7 bases identical to TRBD1. The germline gives CDR1 KGHSH, CDR2 LQKENI. V was clipped by 4 bases and J by 2 bases; unmatched bases: 5. The CDR3 runs 14 residues. The CDR3 is CASSQGAQTYEQYF. In DNA form, the CDR3 reads TGTGCCAGCTCACAGGGGGCCCAAACCTACGAGCAGTACTTC.

The rearrangement joins TRBV2 to TRBJ2-5; maybe TRBD2 (6 bases). The V and J ends lost 6 bases and 1 base respectively, with 12 bases between them. Germline V lookup: CDR1 SNHLY, CDR2 FYNNEI. The CDR3 contains 14 residues. The DNA for the CDR3 is TGTGCCAGCAGAGGACGGGGGAGCCAAGAGACCCAGTACTTC. Its translation is CASRGRGSQETQYF.